This TCR beta chain appears in the sequencing data of a study of early T cells in non-severe SARS-CoV-2 infection. Deletions cut 3 bases from V and 3 bases from J, with 15 bases between. The CDR3 covers 15 residues. CDR1 is SGHRS, CDR2 YFSETQ, per germline. TCRdb ran MiXCR on the 5' RACE reads and lists one entry per CDR3 protein. The data show around 88,000 distinct CDR3 sequences, 13% to 15% seen once. This chain joins TRBV5-1 and TRBJ2-5; possibly TRBD1 or TRBD2 for D (5 bases each). The specimen was whole blood. The clonotype comes from an adult who was a healthcare worker with PCR-confirmed SARS-CoV-2 infection or an uninfected control (not recorded which). This CDR3 is CASSSFPGTEETQYF. CDR3 nucleotide sequence: TGCGCCAGCAGCTCATTCCCGGGGACCGAAGAGACCCAGTACTTC.